This record looks at one T cell receptor (beta chain) sequence and its context. Its antigen is not known. Germline is not matched at one junction end, which may reflect a read error. Clones were read by immunoSEQ multiplex PCR, and TCRdb kept only the in-frame ones, dropping some. The data hold 350,000 to 600,000 clones, with roughly nine tenths observed a single time. This sample is drawn from a study of Ad26.COV2.S vaccination and SARS-CoV-2 variants. The study, taken as a whole, reports: Assessments of TCR breadth and depth may have underestimated the total T cell responses. Higher spike-specific TCR breadth was found in vaccine recipients than in placebo recipients. Substantial breadth in spike-specific CD8+ and CD4+ T cell responses was reportedly seen after vaccination.

The treatment: around 19 received Ad26.COV2.S at low or high dose, single or two shots; roughly five received placebo; per-sample allocation not given. Sampling was performed 63 days after the first vaccine or placebo injection. The administered vaccine (an Ad26 vector) expressed Wuhan-strain SARS-CoV-2 spike. Germline V gives CDR1 MNHEY, CDR2 SVGEGT. The CDR3 has 15 amino acids. Sequences were derived from peripheral blood, sampled in a trial of Ad26.COV2.S vaccine versus placebo. This receptor was taken from a person between 18 and 59 years old who received the Ad26.COV2.S COVID-19 vaccine or a placebo. The chain employs TRBV6-2 or TRBV6-3 and TRBJ2-2, with TRBD2 matching over 9 bases. Written as DNA, the CDR3 is TGTGCCAGCAGCCGTCAGCGGGGGGCCTTCGGGAAGCTGTTTTTT. Translation gives CASSRQRGAFGKLFF.